This T cell receptor (beta chain) came from a study of blood T cell repertoires in COVID-19. In the study overall: Collection of acute and convalescent COVID-19 samples took place in the United States, Italy and Spain.

The J segment lost 1 base and the V segment lost 7 bases, leaving 3 bases of the junction unmatched. The germline gives CDR1 KGHDR, CDR2 SFDVKD. This CDR3 is 14 amino acids long. The authors' processing: Reference gene primer amplification in the assay estimated nucleated cell counts. Sequencing was performed with immunoSEQ multiplex PCR; in TCRdb, only in-frame clones are kept and a portion is missing. V, J and clone size reflect that table, while D and trimming were determined from the DNA. The data contain tens of thousands of clones, 82% of them singletons. The sequence was collected from a human donor in a cohort sampled during active COVID-19. The rearrangement links TRBV24-1 to TRBJ2-3; 8 nucleotides match TRBD2. Sequencing input: peripheral blood. The CDR3 region is CATSGGDGTDTQYF. The CDR3 DNA follows: TGTGCCACCAGCGGGGGGGATGGCACAGATACGCAGTATTTT.